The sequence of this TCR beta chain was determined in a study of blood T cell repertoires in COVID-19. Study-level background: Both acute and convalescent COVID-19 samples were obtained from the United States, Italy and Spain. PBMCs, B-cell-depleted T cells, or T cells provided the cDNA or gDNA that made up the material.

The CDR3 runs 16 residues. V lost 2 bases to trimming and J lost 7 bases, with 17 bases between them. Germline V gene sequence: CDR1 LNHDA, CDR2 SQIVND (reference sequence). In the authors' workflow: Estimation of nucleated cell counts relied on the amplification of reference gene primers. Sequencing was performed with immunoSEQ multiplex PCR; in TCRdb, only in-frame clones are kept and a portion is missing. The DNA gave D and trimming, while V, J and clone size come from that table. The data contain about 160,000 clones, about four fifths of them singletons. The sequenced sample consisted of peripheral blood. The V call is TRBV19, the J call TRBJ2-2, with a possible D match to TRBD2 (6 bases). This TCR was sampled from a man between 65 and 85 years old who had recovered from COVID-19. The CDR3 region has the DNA TGTGCCAGTAGTATAAGCTCGCGGGGAGTCGGCGGGGAGCTGTTTTTT. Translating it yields CASSISSRGVGGELFF.